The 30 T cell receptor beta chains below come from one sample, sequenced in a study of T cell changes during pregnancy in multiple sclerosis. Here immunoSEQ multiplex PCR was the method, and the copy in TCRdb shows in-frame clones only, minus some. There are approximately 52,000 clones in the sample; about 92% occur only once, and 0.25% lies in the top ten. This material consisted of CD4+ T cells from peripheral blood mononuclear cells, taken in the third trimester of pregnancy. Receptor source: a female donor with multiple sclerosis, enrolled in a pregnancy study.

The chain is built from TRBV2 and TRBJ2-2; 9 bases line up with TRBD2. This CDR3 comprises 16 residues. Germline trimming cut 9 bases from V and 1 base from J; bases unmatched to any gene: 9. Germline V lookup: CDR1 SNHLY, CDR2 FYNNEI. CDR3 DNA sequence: TGTGCCAGTGAACTTTGGCGGGAGGGGAACACCGGGGAGCTGTTTTTT. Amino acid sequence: CASELWREGNTGELFF.

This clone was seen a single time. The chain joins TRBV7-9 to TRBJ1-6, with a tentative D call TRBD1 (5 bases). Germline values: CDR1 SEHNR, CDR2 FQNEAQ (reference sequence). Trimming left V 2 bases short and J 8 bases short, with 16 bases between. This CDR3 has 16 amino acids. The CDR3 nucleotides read TGTGCCAGCAGCTTATTAGCCGGTTGGGGGGATTCACCCCTCCACTTT. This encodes CASSLLAGWGDSPLHF.

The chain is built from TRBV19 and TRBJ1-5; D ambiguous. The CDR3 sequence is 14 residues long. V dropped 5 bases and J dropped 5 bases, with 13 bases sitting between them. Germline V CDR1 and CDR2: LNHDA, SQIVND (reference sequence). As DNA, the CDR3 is TGTGCCAGTAGTTCGACAAGGATTTATCAGCCCCAGCATTTT. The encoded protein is CASSSTRIYQPQHF.

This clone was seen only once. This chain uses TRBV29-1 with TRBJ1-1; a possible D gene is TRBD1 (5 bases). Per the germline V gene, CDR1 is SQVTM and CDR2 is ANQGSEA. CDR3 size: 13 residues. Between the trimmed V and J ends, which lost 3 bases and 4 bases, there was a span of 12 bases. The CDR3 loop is CSVDGMGGTEAFF. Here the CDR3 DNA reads TGCAGCGTTGACGGGATGGGGGGCACTGAAGCTTTCTTT.

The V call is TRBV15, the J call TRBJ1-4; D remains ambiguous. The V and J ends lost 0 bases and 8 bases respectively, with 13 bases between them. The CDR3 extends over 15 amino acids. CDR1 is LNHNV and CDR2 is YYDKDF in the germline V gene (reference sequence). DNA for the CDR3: TGTGCCACCAGCAGAGAACCCCGGGAGGGAGAAAAACTGTTTTTT. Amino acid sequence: CATSREPREGEKLFF.

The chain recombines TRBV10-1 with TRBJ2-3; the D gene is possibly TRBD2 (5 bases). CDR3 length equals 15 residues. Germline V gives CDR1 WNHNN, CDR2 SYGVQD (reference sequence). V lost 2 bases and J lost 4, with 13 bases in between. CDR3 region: CASSEGLAAADTQYF. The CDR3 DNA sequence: TGCGCCAGCAGTGAGGGGCTAGCAGCCGCAGATACGCAGTATTTT.

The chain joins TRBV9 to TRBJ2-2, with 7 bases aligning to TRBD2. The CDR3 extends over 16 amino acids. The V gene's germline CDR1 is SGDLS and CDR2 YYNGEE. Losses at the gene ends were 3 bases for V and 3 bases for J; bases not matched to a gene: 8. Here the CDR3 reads CASSAQRAGDTGELFF. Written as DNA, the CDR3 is TGTGCCAGCAGCGCCCAAAGGGCGGGGGACACCGGGGAGCTGTTTTTT.

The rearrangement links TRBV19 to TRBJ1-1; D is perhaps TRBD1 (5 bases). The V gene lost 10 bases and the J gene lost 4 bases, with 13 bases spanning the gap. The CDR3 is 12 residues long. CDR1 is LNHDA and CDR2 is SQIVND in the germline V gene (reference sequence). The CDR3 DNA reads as TGTGCCACTCAGGGTTACGGCACTGAAGCTTTCTTT. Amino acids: CATQGYGTEAFF.

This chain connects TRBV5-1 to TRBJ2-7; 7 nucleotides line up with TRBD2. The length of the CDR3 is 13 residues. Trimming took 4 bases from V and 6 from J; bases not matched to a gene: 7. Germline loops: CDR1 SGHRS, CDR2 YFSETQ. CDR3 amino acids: CASSAGGIGEQYF. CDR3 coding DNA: TGCGCCAGCAGCGCCGGGGGGATTGGCGAGCAGTACTTC.

DNA for the CDR3: TGCGCCAGCAGCGGAGCTAGCGGGAGCGCCTACAATGAGCAGTTCTTC. Its protein product is CASSGASGSAYNEQFF. The gene calls are TRBV5-1 and TRBJ2-1; TRBD2 matches at 10 bases. The CDR3 totals 16 residues. Trimming cost V 4 bases and J 2 bases; bases outside gene matches: 6. CDR1 and CDR2 (germline): SGHRS, YFSETQ. Filled out from reference TRBV5-1 and TRBJ2-1, the complete variable domain reads KAGVTQTPRYLIKTRGQQVTLSCSPISGHRSVSWYQQTPGQGLQFLFEYFSETQRNKGNFPGRFSGRQFSNSRSEMNVSTLELGDSALYLCASSGASGSAYNEQFFGPGTRLTVL.

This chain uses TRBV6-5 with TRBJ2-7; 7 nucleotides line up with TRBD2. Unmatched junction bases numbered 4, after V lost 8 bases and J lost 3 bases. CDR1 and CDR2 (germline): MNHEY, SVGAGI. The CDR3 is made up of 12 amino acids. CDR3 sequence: CASGRAIYEQYF. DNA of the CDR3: TGTGCCAGCGGGAGGGCGATCTACGAGCAGTACTTC.

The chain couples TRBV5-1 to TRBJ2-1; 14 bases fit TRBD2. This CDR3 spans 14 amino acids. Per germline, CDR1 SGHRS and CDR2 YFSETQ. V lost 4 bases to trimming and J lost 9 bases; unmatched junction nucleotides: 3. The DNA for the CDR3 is TGCGCCAGCAGCCGCGGGACTAGCGGGGGTGAGCAGTTCTTC. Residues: CASSRGTSGGEQFF.

The CDR3 nucleotides are TGTGCCTGGAGTACCCTAGCGGAGCAGTACTTC. Protein product: CAWSTLAEQYF. The chain employs TRBV30 and TRBJ2-7, with D tentatively TRBD2 (6 bases). Per germline, CDR1 GTSNPN and CDR2 SVGIG (reference sequence). The CDR3 spans 11 residues. V was shortened by 2 bases and J by 7 bases, with 9 bases between the two germline ends.

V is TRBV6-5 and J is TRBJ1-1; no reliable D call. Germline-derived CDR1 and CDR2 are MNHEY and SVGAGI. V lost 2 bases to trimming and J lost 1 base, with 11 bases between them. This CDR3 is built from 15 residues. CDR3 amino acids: CASSYLPPGNTEAFF. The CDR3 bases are TGTGCCAGCAGTTACCTCCCCCCAGGGAACACTGAAGCTTTCTTT.

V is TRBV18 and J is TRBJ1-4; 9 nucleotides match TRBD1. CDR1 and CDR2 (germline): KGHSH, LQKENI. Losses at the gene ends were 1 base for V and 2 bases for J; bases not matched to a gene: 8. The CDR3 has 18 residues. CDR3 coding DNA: TGTGCCAGCTCACCACGACGACAGGGGGGTAGCACTAATGAAAAACTGTTTTTT. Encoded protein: CASSPRRQGGSTNEKLFF.

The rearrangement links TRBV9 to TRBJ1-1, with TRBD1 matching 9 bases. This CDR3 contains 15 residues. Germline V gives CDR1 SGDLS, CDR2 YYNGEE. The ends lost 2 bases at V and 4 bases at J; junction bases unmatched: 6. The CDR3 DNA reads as TGTGCCAGCAGCGTGGGACAGGGTTGGAGCACTGAAGCTTTCTTT. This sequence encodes CASSVGQGWSTEAFF.

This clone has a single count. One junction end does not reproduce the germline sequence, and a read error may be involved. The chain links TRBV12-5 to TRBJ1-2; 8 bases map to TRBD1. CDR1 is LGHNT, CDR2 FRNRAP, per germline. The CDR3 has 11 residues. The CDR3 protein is CASGYDRDRSF. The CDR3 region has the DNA TGTGCTAGTGGTTACGACCGGGACAGGAGCTTC.

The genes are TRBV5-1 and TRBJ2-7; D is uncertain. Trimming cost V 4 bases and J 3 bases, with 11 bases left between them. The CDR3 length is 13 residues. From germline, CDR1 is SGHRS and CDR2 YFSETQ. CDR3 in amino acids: CASSLSPGYEQYF. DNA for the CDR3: TGCGCCAGCAGCCTCTCGCCAGGCTACGAGCAGTACTTC.

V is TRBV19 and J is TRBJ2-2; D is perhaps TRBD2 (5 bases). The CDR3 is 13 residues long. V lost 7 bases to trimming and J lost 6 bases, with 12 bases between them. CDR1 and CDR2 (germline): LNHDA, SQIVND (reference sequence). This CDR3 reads CASMLLVSGELFF. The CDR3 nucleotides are TGTGCCAGTATGTTACTAGTCTCCGGGGAGCTGTTTTTT. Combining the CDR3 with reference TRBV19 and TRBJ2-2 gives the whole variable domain DGGITQSPKYLFRKEGQNVTLSCEQNLNHDAMYWYRQDPGQGLRLIYYSQIVNDFQKGDIAEGYSVSREKKESFPLTVTSAQKNPTAFYLCASMLLVSGELFFGEGSRLTVL.

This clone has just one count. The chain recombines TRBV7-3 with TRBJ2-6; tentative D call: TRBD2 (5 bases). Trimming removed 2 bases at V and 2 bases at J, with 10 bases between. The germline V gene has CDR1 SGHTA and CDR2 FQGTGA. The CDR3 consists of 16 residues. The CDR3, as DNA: TGTGCCAGCAGCTTAGCGTCCGGGGCTGGGGCCAACGTCCTGACTTTC. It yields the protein CASSLASGAGANVLTF.

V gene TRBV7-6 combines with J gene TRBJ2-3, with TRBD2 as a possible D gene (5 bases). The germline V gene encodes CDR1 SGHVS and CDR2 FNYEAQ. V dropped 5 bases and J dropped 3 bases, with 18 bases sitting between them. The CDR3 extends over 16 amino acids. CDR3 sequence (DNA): TGTGCCAGCAGCCCTTTGACGGAGGTTAAAACAGATACGCAGTATTTT. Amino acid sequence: CASSPLTEVKTDTQYF.

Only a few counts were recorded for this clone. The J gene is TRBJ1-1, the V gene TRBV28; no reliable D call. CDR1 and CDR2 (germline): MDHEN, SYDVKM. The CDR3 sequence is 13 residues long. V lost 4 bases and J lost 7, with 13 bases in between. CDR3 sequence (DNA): TGTGCCAGCAGTTCAGGACGGAGGATTGAAGCTTTCTTT. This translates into CASSSGRRIEAFF.

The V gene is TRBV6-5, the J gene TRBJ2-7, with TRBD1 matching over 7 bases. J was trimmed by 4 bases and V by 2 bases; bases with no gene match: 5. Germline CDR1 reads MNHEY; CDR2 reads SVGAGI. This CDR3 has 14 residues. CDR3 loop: CASSYHDRVYEQYF. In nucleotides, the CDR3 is TGTGCCAGCAGTTACCATGACAGGGTGTACGAGCAGTACTTC.

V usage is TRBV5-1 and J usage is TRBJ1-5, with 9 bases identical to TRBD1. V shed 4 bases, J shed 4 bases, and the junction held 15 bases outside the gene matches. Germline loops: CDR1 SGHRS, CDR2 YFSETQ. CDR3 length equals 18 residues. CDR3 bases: TGCGCCAGCAGCCGGAAGCCGACAGGGGGAATTGGAAATCAGCCCCAGCATTTT. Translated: CASSRKPTGGIGNQPQHF.

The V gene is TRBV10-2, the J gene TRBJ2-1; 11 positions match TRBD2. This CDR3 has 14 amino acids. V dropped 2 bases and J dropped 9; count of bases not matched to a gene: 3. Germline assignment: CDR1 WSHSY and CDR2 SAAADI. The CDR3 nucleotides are TGCGCCAGCAGTGAGGCTAGCGGGAGGAGTGAGCAGTTCTTC. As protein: CASSEASGRSEQFF.

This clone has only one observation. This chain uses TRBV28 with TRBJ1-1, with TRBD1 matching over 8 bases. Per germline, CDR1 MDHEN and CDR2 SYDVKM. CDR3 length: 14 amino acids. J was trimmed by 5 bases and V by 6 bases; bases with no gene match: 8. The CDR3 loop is CASRPDRDRTEAFF. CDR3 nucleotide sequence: TGTGCCAGCAGGCCGGACCGGGACAGGACTGAAGCTTTCTTT.

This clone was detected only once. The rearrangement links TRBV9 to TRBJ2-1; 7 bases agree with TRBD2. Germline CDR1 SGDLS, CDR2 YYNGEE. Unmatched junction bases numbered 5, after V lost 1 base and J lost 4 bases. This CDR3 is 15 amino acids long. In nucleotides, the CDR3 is TGTGCCAGCAGCGTACAGGGAGGGCTTTACAATGAGCAGTTCTTC. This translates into CASSVQGGLYNEQFF.

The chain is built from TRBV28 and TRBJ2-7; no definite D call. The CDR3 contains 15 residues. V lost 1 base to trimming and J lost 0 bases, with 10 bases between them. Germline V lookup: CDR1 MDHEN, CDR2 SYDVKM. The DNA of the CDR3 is TGTGCCAGCAGTTTATTAAGTGGCAGCTCCTACGAGCAGTACTTC. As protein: CASSLLSGSSYEQYF.

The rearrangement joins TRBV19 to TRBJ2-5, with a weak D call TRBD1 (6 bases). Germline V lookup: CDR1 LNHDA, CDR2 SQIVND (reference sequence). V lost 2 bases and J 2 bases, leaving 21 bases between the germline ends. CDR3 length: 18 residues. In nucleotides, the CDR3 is TGTGCCAGTAGTATAAGGGGTAGGGGCAGGGGTGGACAAGAGACCCAGTACTTC. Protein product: CASSIRGRGRGGQETQYF.

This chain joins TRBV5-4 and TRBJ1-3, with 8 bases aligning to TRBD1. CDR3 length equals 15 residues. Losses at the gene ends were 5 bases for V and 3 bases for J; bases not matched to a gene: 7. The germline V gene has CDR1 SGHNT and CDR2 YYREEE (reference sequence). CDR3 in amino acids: CASSSGGVGGNTIYF. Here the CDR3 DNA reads TGTGCCAGCAGTTCAGGGGGCGTGGGTGGAAACACCATATATTTT.